Below are 2 T cell receptor beta chains sequenced from a single sample in a study of cytomegalovirus exposure and HLA in healthy donors. Vbeta (60) and Jbeta (13) primers were used in the PCR. The assay was immunoSEQ multiplex PCR, and TCRdb's table has in-frame clones only and misses some. In the table there are 160,000 or so clones, 65% to 85% of which are singletons. The sequenced material came from PBMCs. The receptors derive from a woman between 18 and 29 years old in good health and CMV-seronegative.

The chain recombines TRBV5-4 with TRBJ2-3, with 9 positions matching TRBD2. The germline gives CDR1 SGHNT, CDR2 YYREEE (reference sequence). With 1 base clipped from V and 0 bases from J, the junction kept 6 bases outside the gene matches. The CDR3 sequence is 17 residues long. The CDR3: CASSLLSGGFSTDTQYF. DNA for the CDR3: TGTGCCAGCAGCTTGCTTAGCGGGGGATTTAGCACAGATACGCAGTATTTT.

This clone has only a few counts. V gene TRBV6-5 combines with J gene TRBJ1-1; 7 bases fit TRBD1. With V trimmed by 10 bases and J by 5 bases, 7 bases remained unmatched. The length of the CDR3 is 12 residues. Germline assignment: CDR1 MNHEY and CDR2 SVGAGI. The CDR3 sequence: CAIGQAITEAFF. CDR3 sequence (DNA): TGTGCCATCGGACAGGCCATAACTGAAGCTTTCTTT.